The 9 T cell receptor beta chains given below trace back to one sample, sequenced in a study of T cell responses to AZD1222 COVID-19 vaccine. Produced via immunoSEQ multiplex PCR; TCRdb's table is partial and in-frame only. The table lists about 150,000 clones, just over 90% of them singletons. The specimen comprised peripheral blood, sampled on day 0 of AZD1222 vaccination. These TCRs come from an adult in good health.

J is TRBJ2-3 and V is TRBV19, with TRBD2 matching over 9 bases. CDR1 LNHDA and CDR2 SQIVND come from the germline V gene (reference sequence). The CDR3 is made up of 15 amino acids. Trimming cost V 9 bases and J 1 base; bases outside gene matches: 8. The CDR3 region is CASRAVAGGTDTQYF. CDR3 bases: TGTGCCAGCCGTGCCGTAGCGGGGGGCACAGATACGCAGTATTTT.

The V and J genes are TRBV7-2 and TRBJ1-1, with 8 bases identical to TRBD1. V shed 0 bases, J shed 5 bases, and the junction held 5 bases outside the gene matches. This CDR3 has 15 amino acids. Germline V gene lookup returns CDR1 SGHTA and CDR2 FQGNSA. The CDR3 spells CASSLARGRGTEAFF. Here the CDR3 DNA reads TGTGCCAGCAGCTTAGCCAGGGGGCGCGGTACTGAAGCTTTCTTT. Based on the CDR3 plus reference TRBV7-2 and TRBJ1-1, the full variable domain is GAGVSQSPSNKVTEKGKDVELRCDPISGHTALYWYRQSLGQGLEFLIYFQGNSAPDKSGLPSDRFSAERTGGSVSTLTIQRTQQEDSAVYLCASSLARGRGTEAFFGQGTRLTVV.

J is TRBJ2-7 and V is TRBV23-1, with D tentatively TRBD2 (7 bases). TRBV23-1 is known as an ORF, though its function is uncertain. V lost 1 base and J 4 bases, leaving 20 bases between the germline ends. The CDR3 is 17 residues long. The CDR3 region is CASSQFAEDGGAYEQYF. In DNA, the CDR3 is TGCGCCAGCAGTCAATTTGCCGAGGATGGGGGGGCATACGAGCAGTACTTC.

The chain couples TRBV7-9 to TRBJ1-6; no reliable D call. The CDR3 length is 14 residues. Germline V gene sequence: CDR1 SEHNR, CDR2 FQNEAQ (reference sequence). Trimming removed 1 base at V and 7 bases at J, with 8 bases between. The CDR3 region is CASSLEARNSPLHF. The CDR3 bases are TGTGCCAGCAGCTTAGAGGCTAGGAATTCACCCCTCCACTTT.

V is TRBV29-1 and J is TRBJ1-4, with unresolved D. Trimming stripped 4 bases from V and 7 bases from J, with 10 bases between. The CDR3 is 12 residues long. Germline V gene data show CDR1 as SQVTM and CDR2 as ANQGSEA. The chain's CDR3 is CSVASELEKLFF. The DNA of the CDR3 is TGCAGCGTTGCCTCGGAACTTGAAAAACTGTTTTTT.

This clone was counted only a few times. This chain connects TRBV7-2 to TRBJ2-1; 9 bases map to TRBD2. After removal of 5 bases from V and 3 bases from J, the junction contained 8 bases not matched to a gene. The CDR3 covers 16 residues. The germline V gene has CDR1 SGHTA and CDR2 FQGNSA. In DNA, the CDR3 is TGTGCCAGCAGCCCTAGACTAGCGGAGGTCTACAATGAGCAGTTCTTC. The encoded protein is CASSPRLAEVYNEQFF.

CDR3 bases: TGTGCCAGCAGCCCATCCCAACTCGGTCGATCGATATACAATGAGCAGTTCTTC. Protein product: CASSPSQLGRSIYNEQFF. The chain has TRBV7-6 and TRBJ2-1; D is undetermined. The CDR3 has 18 amino acids. Trimming took 5 bases from V and 4 from J, leaving 24 bases between them. Germline V gene data show CDR1 as SGHVS and CDR2 as FNYEAQ.

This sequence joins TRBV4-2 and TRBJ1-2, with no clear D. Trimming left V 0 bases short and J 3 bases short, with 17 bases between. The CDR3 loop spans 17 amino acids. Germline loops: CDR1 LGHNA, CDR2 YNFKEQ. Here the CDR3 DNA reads TGTGCCAGCAGCCAAGATAGGGCGGGGTGGGTCTACTATGGCTACACCTTC. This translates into CASSQDRAGWVYYGYTF.

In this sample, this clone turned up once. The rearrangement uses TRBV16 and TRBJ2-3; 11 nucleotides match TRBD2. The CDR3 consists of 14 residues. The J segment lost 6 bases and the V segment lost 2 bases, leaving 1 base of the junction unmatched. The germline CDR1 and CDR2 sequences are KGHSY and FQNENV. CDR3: CASSQTSGSDTQYF. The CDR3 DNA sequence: TGTGCCAGCAGCCAAACTAGCGGGAGTGATACGCAGTATTTT.